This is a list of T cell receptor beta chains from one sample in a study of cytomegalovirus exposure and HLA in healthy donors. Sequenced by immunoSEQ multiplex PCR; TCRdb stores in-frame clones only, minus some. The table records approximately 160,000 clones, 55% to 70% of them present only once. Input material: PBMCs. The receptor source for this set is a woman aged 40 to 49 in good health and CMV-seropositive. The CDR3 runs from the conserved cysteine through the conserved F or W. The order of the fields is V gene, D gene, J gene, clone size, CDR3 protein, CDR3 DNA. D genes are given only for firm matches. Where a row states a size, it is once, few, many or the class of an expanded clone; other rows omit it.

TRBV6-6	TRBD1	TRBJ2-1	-	CASSPGGAYNEQFF	TGTGCCAGCAGCCCAGGGGGAGCCTACAATGAGCAGTTCTTC
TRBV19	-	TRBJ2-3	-	CASSIPGGTDTQYF	TGTGCCAGTAGTATCCCAGGGGGCACAGATACGCAGTATTTT
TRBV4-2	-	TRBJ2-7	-	CASSQERLSYEQYF	TGTGCCAGCAGCCAAGAGAGGCTTTCCTACGAGCAGTACTTC
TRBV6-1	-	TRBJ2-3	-	CDSSRRTDTQYF	TGTGACAGCTCGAGGCGCACAGATACGCAGTATTTT
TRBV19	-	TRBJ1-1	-	CASSLRGTEAFF	TGTGCCAGTAGTCTAAGGGGTACAGAAGCTTTCTTT
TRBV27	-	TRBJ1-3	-	CASSLAGNSGNTIYF	TGTGCCAGCAGTTTAGCGGGAAACTCTGGAAACACCATATATTTT
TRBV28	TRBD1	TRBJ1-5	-	CASRIRTGLDHQPQHF	TGTGCCAGCAGAATCCGGACAGGCCTAGATCATCAGCCCCAGCATTTT
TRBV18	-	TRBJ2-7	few	CASSRGTDYEQYF	TGTGCCAGCTCACGCGGGACGGACTACGAGCAGTACTTC
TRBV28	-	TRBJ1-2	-	CASSSGGNFYGYTF	TGTGCCAGCAGCTCGGGAGGGAACTTCTATGGCTACACCTTC
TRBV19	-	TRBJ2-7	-	CASSIGAGKVAYEQYF	TGTGCCAGTAGTATAGGGGCCGGAAAAGTAGCCTACGAGCAGTACTTC
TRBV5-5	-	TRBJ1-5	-	CASSLGGDLSNQPQHF	TGTGCCAGCAGCTTGGGAGGGGACTTGAGCAATCAGCCCCAGCATTTT
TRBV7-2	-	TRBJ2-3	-	CASSQGGADTQYF	TGTGCCAGCAGCCAGGGGGGCGCAGATACGCAGTATTTT
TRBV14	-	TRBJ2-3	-	CASSQHLGGTDTQYF	TGTGCCAGCAGCCAACACCTCGGGGGCACAGATACGCAGTATTTT
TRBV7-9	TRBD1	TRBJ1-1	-	CASSFTGGTEAFF	TGTGCCAGCAGCTTCACAGGGGGCACTGAAGCTTTCTTT
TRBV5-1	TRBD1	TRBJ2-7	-	CASSLAGTGPHYEQYF	TGCGCCAGCAGCTTGGCCGGGACAGGACCTCACTACGAGCAGTACTTC
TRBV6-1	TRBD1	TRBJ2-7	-	CASSITGGSYEQYF	TGTGCCAGCAGTATTACAGGGGGCTCCTACGAGCAGTACTTC
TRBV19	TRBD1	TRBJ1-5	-	CASSPTGTGQPQHF	TGTGCCAGTAGCCCAACCGGGACAGGACAGCCCCAGCATTTT
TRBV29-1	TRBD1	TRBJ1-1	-	CSVVPLRGLAEAFF	TGCAGCGTTGTCCCCCTGAGGGGGCTCGCTGAAGCTTTCTTT
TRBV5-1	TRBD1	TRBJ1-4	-	CASSLRTGSNEKLFF	TGCGCCAGCAGCTTGCGGACAGGCAGTAATGAAAAACTGTTTTTT
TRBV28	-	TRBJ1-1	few	CASKDGGGTEAFF	TGTGCCAGCAAGGATGGGGGCGGCACTGAAGCTTTCTTT
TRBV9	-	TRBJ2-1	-	CASSVAGQAYNEQFF	TGTGCCAGCAGCGTTGCGGGCCAGGCCTACAATGAGCAGTTCTTC
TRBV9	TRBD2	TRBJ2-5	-	CASSETSGRGGETQYF	TGTGCCAGCAGCGAGACTAGCGGGAGAGGAGGAGAGACCCAGTACTTC
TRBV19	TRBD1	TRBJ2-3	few	CASSDDRGPRTDTQYF	TGTGCCAGTAGTGATGACAGGGGCCCACGCACAGATACGCAGTATTTT
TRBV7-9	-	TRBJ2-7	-	CASSLAARRYEQYF	TGTGCCAGCAGCTTAGCGGCCAGGCGCTACGAGCAGTACTTC
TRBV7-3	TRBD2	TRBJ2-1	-	CASSLSGLGPYNEQFF	TGTGCCAGCAGCTTATCGGGACTAGGACCCTACAATGAGCAGTTCTTC
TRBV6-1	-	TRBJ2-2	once	CASSGTSTGELFF	TGTGCCAGCAGTGGAACTAGTACCGGGGAGCTGTTTTTT
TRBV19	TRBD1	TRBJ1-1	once	CASTPGQRNTEAFF	TGTGCCAGCACCCCGGGACAGAGGAACACTGAAGCTTTCTTT
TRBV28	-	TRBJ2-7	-	CASSRSGTRYF	TGTGCCAGCAGTAGATCCGGGACAAGGTACTTC
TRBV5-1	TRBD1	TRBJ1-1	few	CASSYEQGIDTEAFF	TGCGCCAGCAGCTACGAACAGGGGATTGATACTGAAGCTTTCTTT
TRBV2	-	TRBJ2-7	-	CASSDVDEGYEQYF	TGTGCCAGCAGTGATGTGGACGAGGGATACGAGCAGTACTTC
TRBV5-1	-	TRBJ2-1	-	CASSAGAGPTAYNEQFF	TGCGCCAGCAGCGCGGGGGCTGGACCTACCGCCTACAATGAGCAGTTCTTC
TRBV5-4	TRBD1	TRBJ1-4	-	CASSVTGVEEKLFF	TGTGCCAGCAGCGTGACAGGGGTGGAGGAAAAACTGTTTTTT
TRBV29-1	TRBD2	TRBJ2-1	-	CSVEDRELAGDEQFF	TGCAGCGTTGAAGATCGAGAACTAGCGGGAGATGAGCAGTTCTTC
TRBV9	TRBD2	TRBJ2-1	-	CASSQLAGGPNEQFF	TGTGCCAGCAGCCAACTAGCGGGAGGGCCCAATGAGCAGTTCTTC